The 5 T cell receptor beta chains given below trace back to one sample, sequenced in a study of STAT5B mutations in CD4+ large granular lymphocyte leukemia. The assay was immunoSEQ multiplex PCR, and TCRdb's table has in-frame clones only and misses some. Of around 26,000 clones in the sample, 74% were seen once. Sequencing was done on a sample of CD4+ T cells from blood buffy coats. The source of these receptors is a human donor in good health.

The CDR3 region is CASSQGRGRADTQYF. CDR3 bases: TGTGCCAGCAGCCAAGGAAGGGGGAGAGCAGATACGCAGTATTTT. The chain has TRBV7-3 and TRBJ2-3; D is perhaps TRBD1 (6 bases). CDR3 length: 15 amino acids. The V gene lost 5 bases and the J gene lost 4 bases, with 16 bases spanning the gap. Germline V gene data show CDR1 as SGHTA and CDR2 as FQGTGA.

V and J are TRBV19 and TRBJ2-1; 8 bases align to TRBD2. Looked up from germline, CDR1 is LNHDA and CDR2 is SQIVND (reference sequence). The CDR3 covers 16 residues. The V gene end was trimmed by 6 bases and the J gene end by 9 bases; junction bases not matched to a gene: 16. CDR3 sequence (DNA): TGTGCCAGTAGCCCCTTCAATGCGGGGGGCCGTCCTGAGCAGTTCTTC. Translating it yields CASSPFNAGGRPEQFF.

V gene TRBV29-1 combines with J gene TRBJ1-1; D is undetermined. V lost 3 bases and J lost 6, with 8 bases in between. Germline V CDR1 and CDR2: SQVTM, ANQGSEA. The CDR3 is made up of 11 amino acids. The CDR3 region has the DNA TGCAGCGTTGAGGGGTTAGCTGAAGCTTTCTTT. Translation gives CSVEGLAEAFF.

J is TRBJ2-5 and V is TRBV2; 7 bases match TRBD1. The CDR3 length is 18 residues. Germline V gene data show CDR1 as SNHLY and CDR2 as FYNNEI. With 6 bases clipped from V and 4 bases from J, the junction kept 20 bases outside the gene matches. CDR3 amino acids: CASSATTGTQGKGETQYF. In DNA form, the CDR3 reads TGTGCCAGCAGCGCTACTACCGGGACACAGGGGAAGGGAGAGACCCAGTACTTC.

The chain couples TRBV6-1 to TRBJ1-2; maybe TRBD1 (6 bases). Germline V gene sequence: CDR1 MNHNS, CDR2 SASEGT. This CDR3 contains 14 residues. V lost 6 bases to trimming and J lost 4 bases, with 15 bases between them. The CDR3 loop reads CASSEGGGGYGYTF. For the CDR3, the DNA is TGTGCCAGCAGCGAGGGAGGGGGAGGCTATGGCTACACCTTC.